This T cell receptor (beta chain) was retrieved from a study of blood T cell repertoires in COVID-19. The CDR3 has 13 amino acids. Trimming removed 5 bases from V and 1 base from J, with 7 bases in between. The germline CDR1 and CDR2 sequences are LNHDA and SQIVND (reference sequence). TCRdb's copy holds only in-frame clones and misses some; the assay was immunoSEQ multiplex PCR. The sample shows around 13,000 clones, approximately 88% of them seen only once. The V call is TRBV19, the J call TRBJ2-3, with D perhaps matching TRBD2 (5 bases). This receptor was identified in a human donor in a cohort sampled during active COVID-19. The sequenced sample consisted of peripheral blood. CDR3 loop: CASSWTGTDTQYF. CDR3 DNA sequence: TGTGCCAGTAGTTGGACTGGCACAGATACGCAGTATTTT.